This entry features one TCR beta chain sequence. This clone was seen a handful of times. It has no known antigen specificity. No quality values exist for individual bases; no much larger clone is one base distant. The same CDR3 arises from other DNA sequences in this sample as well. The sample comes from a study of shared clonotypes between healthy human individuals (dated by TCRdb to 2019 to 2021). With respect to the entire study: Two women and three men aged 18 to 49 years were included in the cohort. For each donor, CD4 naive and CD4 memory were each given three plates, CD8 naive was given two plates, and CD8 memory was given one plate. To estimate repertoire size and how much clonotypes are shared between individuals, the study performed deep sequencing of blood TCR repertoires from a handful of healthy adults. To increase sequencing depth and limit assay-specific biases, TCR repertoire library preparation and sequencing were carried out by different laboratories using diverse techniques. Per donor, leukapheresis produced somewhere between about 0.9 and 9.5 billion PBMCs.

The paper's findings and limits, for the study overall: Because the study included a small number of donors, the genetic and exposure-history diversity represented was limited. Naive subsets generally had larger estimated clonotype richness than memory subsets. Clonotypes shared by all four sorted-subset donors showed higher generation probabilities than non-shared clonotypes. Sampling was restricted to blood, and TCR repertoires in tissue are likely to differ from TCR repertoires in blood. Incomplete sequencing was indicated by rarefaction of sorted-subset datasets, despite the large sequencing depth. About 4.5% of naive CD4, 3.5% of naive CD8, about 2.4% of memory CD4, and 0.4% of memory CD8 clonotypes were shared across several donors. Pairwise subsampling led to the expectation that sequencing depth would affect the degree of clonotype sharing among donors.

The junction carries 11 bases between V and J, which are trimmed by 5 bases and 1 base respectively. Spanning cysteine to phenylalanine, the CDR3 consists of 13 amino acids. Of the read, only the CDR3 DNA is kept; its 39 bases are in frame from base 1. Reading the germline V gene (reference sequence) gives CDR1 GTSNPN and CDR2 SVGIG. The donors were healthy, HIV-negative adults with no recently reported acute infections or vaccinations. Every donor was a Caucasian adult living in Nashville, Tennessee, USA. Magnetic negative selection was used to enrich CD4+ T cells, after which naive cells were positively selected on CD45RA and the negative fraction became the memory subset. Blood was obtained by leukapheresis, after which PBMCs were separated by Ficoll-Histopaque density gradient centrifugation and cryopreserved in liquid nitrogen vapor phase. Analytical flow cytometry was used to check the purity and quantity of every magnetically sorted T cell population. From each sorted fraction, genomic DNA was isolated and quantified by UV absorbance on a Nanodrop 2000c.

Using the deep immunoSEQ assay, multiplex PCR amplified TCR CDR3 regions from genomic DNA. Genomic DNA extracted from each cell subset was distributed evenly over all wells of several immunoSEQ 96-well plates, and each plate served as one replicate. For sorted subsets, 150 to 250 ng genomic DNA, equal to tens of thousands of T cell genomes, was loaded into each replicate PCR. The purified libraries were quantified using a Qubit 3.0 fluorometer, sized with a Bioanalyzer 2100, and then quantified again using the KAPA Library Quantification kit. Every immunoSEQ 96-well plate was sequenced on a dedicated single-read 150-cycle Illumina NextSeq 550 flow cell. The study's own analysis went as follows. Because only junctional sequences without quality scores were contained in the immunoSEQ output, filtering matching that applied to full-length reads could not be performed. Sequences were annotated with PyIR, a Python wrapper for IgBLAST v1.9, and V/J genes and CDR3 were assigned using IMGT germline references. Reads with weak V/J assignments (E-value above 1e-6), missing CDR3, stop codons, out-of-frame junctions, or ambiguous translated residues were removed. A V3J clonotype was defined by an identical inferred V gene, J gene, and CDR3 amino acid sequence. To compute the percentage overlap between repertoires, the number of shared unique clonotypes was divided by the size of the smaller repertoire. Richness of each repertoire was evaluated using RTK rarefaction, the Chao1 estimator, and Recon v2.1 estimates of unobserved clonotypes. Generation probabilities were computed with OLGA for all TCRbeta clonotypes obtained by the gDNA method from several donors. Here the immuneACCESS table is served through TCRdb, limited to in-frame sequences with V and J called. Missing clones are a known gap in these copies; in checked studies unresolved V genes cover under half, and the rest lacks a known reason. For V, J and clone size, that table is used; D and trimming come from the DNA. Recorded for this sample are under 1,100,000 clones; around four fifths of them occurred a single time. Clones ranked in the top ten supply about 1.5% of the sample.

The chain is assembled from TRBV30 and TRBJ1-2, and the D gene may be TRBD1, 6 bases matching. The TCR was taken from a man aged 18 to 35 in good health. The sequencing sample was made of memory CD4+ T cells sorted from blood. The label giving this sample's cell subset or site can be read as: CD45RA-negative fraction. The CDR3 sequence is CAWDRSFNYGYTF. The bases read TGTGCCTGGGACAGGTCCTTTAACTATGGCTACACCTTC.